The 30 T cell receptor beta chains below all came from one sample that was sequenced in a study of blood T cell repertoires in COVID-19 (dated by TCRdb to 2020 to 2021). The library was prepared using the immunoSEQ multiplex PCR assay. In its TCRdb copy, this immuneACCESS table keeps in-frame sequences only and misses some clones. Where compared with another copy, unresolved V genes explain less than half of these, and the others have no known cause. The table for this sample lists about 58,000 clones; about 88% of them were counted only once. The ten top clones hold roughly 8.3% of the sample. The specimen was peripheral blood. All receptors come from a woman in her 70s with active COVID-19.

The V call is TRBV6-5, the J call TRBJ1-1, with D possibly matching TRBD1 (5 bases). V lost 6 bases and J lost 0, with 8 bases in between. This CDR3 has 13 amino acids. Germline lookup yields CDR1 MNHEY and CDR2 SVGAGI. CDR3 bases: TGTGCCAGCAGAGGGACTATGAACACTGAAGCTTTCTTT. Residues: CASRGTMNTEAFF.

The chain couples TRBV28 to TRBJ2-7, with D possibly TRBD2 on 6 matching bases. V was cut by 7 bases and J by 7 bases, with 17 bases left in between. The germline CDR1 and CDR2 sequences are MDHEN and SYDVKM. The CDR3 totals 13 residues. DNA of the CDR3: TGTGCCAGCACCCAACGGGGGTCCGGGGAGCAGTACTTC. Protein: CASTQRGSGEQYF.

The chain joins TRBV7-2 to TRBJ2-7, with D unresolved. V lost 4 bases and J 0 bases, leaving 10 bases between the germline ends. Germline loops: CDR1 SGHTA, CDR2 FQGNSA. The CDR3 is 14 residues long. The CDR3 nucleotides are TGTGCCAGCAGCTCAATATTGAGCTCCTACGAGCAGTACTTC. Amino acid sequence: CASSSILSSYEQYF.

J is TRBJ1-3 and V is TRBV5-1, with D perhaps matching TRBD1 (6 bases). The CDR3 spans 15 residues. Germline CDR1 is SGHRS and CDR2 is YFSETQ. Trimming left V 0 bases short and J 2 bases short, with 9 bases between. The CDR3 nucleotides read TGCGCCAGCAGCTTGGGAAACAGGGCTGGAAACACCATATATTTT. This gives the protein CASSLGNRAGNTIYF.

The count of this clone is one. V is TRBV7-9 and J is TRBJ1-2; 7 bases are shared with TRBD1. CDR1 and CDR2 from the germline V gene are SEHNR and FQNEAQ (reference sequence). V gave up 5 bases and J gave up 0 bases; unmatched junction bases: 9. The length of the CDR3 is 16 residues. CDR3 region: CASSHYGQDANYGYTF. The CDR3 bases are TGTGCCAGCAGCCATTACGGACAGGACGCTAACTATGGCTACACCTTC.

V usage is TRBV6-4 and J usage is TRBJ1-6; the match to TRBD1 covers 9 bases. The CDR3 spans 15 residues. The V and J ends lost 3 bases and 7 bases, in that order; junction bases with no gene match: 4. Germline V gene data show CDR1 as MRHNA and CDR2 as SNTAGT. In DNA, the CDR3 is TGTGCCAGCAGTGAAAGGACAGGGGCCAATTCACCCCTCCACTTT. This translates into CASSERTGANSPLHF.

This rearrangement joins TRBV7-9 to TRBJ1-1; D ambiguous. Germline CDR1 and CDR2: SEHNR and FQNEAQ (reference sequence). The CDR3 runs to 13 residues. V was clipped by 1 base and J by 8 bases, with 11 bases between them. This chain's CDR3 is CASSLGSHAEAFF. CDR3 coding DNA: TGTGCCAGCAGCTTAGGTTCCCACGCGGAAGCTTTCTTT. The full variable domain, rest sourced from reference TRBV7-9 and TRBJ1-1, is DTGVSQNPRHKITKRGQNVTFRCDPISEHNRLYWYRQTLGQGPEFLTYFQNEAQLEKSRLLSDRFSAERPKGSFSTLEIQRTEQGDSAMYLCASSLGSHAEAFFGQGTRLTVV.

This chain joins TRBV2 and TRBJ2-2; TRBD1 is a possible D gene (5 bases). This CDR3 contains 15 residues. V was cut by 6 bases and J by 6 bases, with 17 bases left in between. CDR1 SNHLY and CDR2 FYNNEI come from the germline V gene. CDR3 sequence: CASSPSAGWAGELFF. The CDR3 DNA follows: TGTGCCAGCAGCCCTTCTGCAGGGTGGGCCGGGGAGCTGTTTTTT.

V gene TRBV19 combines with J gene TRBJ1-2; no reliable D call. The CDR3 runs 13 residues. Per germline, CDR1 LNHDA and CDR2 SQIVND (reference sequence). The V end was cut by 4 bases, the J end by 5 bases, with 11 bases between. CDR3 amino acids: CASSTDGLYGYTF. The CDR3, as DNA: TGTGCCAGTAGTACGGACGGACTATATGGCTACACCTTC.

The chain joins TRBV6-5 to TRBJ1-2, with a possible D match to TRBD1 (6 bases). Germline CDR1 and CDR2: MNHEY and SVGAGI. V lost 4 bases to trimming and J lost 13 bases, with 25 bases between them. This CDR3 spans 15 amino acids. CDR3 sequence reads: CASSSDDRFPGASTF. In nucleotides, the CDR3 is TGTGCCAGCAGTTCAGACGACCGTTTCCCAGGGGCCTCCACCTTC.

By share of the sample, this clone is large (0.1 to 1%). This chain joins TRBV27 and TRBJ2-7, with a possible D match to TRBD2 (5 bases). The CDR3 covers 13 residues. Per the germline V gene, CDR1 is MNHEY and CDR2 is SMNVEV (reference sequence). V gave up 8 bases and J gave up 1 base, with 12 bases separating them. In DNA form, the CDR3 reads TGTGCCAGCTCCGATAGGACTTCCTACGAGCAGTACTTC. Translated, it gives CASSDRTSYEQYF.

The V call is TRBV14, the J call TRBJ2-7; 10 bases map to TRBD2. This CDR3 contains 16 residues. Germline CDR1 reads SGHDN; CDR2 reads FVKESK. The J segment lost 5 bases and the V segment lost 0 bases, leaving 7 bases of the junction unmatched. The CDR3 protein is CASSQDRLAGADEQYF. DNA for the CDR3: TGTGCCAGCAGCCAAGATCGCCTAGCGGGAGCAGACGAGCAGTACTTC.

The V gene is TRBV6-5, the J gene TRBJ2-7, with TRBD1 matching 11 bases. The CDR3 is made up of 15 amino acids. Trimming cost V 6 bases and J 3 bases; bases outside gene matches: 7. Germline V gene sequence: CDR1 MNHEY, CDR2 SVGAGI. The CDR3 DNA reads as TGTGCCAGCAGAGCCGGGACAGGGGGGTTCTACGAGCAGTACTTC. Encoded protein: CASRAGTGGFYEQYF.

CDR3 coding DNA: TGTGCCAGTAGTATAAGGACTCAAGCTTTCTTT. Translating gives CASSIRTQAFF. V and J are TRBV19 and TRBJ1-1; D is unresolved. Germline V gene sequence: CDR1 LNHDA, CDR2 SQIVND (reference sequence). Trimming took 2 bases from V and 9 from J, leaving 7 bases between them. This CDR3 contains 11 residues.

The rearrangement uses TRBV5-4 and TRBJ2-5; 7 nucleotides align to TRBD2. The germline V gene has CDR1 SGHNT and CDR2 YYREEE (reference sequence). Germline trimming cut 0 bases from V and 5 bases from J; bases unmatched to any gene: 4. The CDR3 has 14 residues. The CDR3 bases are TGTGCCAGCAGCTTGGAAGGGAGGGAGGAGACCCAGTACTTC. Its translation is CASSLEGREETQYF.

The chain links TRBV6-4 to TRBJ2-3, with D possibly being TRBD1 (6 bases). Trimming cost V 2 bases and J 4 bases, with 22 bases left between them. The CDR3 runs to 18 residues. The germline gives CDR1 MRHNA, CDR2 SNTAGT. Written as DNA, the CDR3 is TGTGCCAGCAGTGACGACCGGTTCGGGCAAGGGGGTGCAGATACGCAGTATTTT. This gives the protein CASSDDRFGQGGADTQYF.

The chain has TRBV5-1 and TRBJ2-4, with 12 bases that match TRBD2. CDR3 length: 19 amino acids. Trimming cost V 4 bases and J 0 bases; bases outside gene matches: 11. Germline V gene sequence: CDR1 SGHRS, CDR2 YFSETQ. The CDR3 reads CASSEGLAGSSVAKNIQYF. DNA for the CDR3: TGCGCCAGCAGCGAGGGACTAGCGGGTTCCTCCGTAGCCAAAAACATTCAGTACTTC.

V is TRBV28 and J is TRBJ1-2, with D tentatively TRBD1 (6 bases). CDR3 length equals 13 residues. Germline CDR1 and CDR2: MDHEN and SYDVKM. V lost 2 bases and J lost 6, with 10 bases in between. The CDR3 loop is CASSLVQGDGYTF. The CDR3 region has the DNA TGTGCCAGCAGTTTAGTACAGGGCGATGGCTACACCTTC.

The chain has TRBV27 and TRBJ1-1; tentatively, D is TRBD1 (6 bases). CDR1 MNHEY and CDR2 SMNVEV come from the germline V gene (reference sequence). V lost 2 bases, J lost 8 bases, and 6 bases lay in between. The CDR3 length is 11 residues. The CDR3 is CASSLGQEAFF. The CDR3 DNA reads TGTGCCAGCAGTTTAGGACAGGAAGCTTTCTTT.

The chain is built from TRBV6-5 and TRBJ2-1, with a tentative D call TRBD1 (5 bases). The germline V gene has CDR1 MNHEY and CDR2 SVGAGI. The germline V and J ends were trimmed by 8 bases and 14 bases, with 19 bases remaining between them. The CDR3 is 12 amino acids. This chain's CDR3 is CASSGPLSVKFF. CDR3 sequence (DNA): TGTGCCAGCTCAGGGCCCCTCTCCGTTAAGTTCTTC.

This clone was detected only once. CDR3 protein: CASNLRVGGYTF. CDR3 in DNA: TGTGCCAGCAATCTCAGGGTCGGAGGCTACACCTTC. The chain joins TRBV28 to TRBJ1-2, with D tentatively TRBD1 (5 bases). Looked up from germline, CDR1 is MDHEN and CDR2 is SYDVKM. V lost 7 bases and J 8 bases, leaving 14 bases between the germline ends. CDR3 size: 12 residues.

CDR3 coding DNA: TGTGCCACCAGCAGAGACCGGGGACTCAACGGCGGGCCCCAGCATTTT. This translates into CATSRDRGLNGGPQHF. This chain connects TRBV15 to TRBJ1-5; possible D gene TRBD1, 5 bases. Trimming shortened V by 0 bases and J by 9 bases, and 18 bases separated the two germline ends. This CDR3 spans 16 amino acids. The germline V gene has CDR1 LNHNV and CDR2 YYDKDF (reference sequence).

The chain combines TRBV7-9 with TRBJ2-2, with 7 nucleotides matching TRBD1. CDR1 and CDR2 (germline): SEHNR, FQNEAQ (reference sequence). The CDR3 loop spans 15 amino acids. V lost 7 bases and J lost 5; bases outside the gene matches: 10. DNA for the CDR3: TGTGCCAGCATTCCCGACAGGGCTCGGACCGGGGAGCTGTTTTTT. This translates into CASIPDRARTGELFF.

The V gene is TRBV11-3, the J gene TRBJ2-1; D is uncertain. CDR1 SGHNT and CDR2 YENEEA come from the germline V gene. The length of the CDR3 is 16 residues. V was shortened by 6 bases and J by 0 bases, with 15 bases between the two germline ends. The CDR3: CASSPSARSSYNEQFF. The DNA for the CDR3 is TGTGCCAGCAGTCCCTCGGCGAGGAGCTCCTACAATGAGCAGTTCTTC.

The chain links TRBV5-1 to TRBJ2-2; 7 positions agree with TRBD1. The length of the CDR3 is 14 residues. Germline values: CDR1 SGHRS, CDR2 YFSETQ. Unmatched junction bases numbered 5, after V lost 4 bases and J lost 5 bases. CDR3 sequence: CASSTMTGTGELFF. The CDR3 nucleotides are TGCGCCAGCAGCACTATGACAGGGACCGGGGAGCTGTTTTTT. The full variable domain, completed using reference TRBV5-1 and TRBJ2-2, is KAGVTQTPRYLIKTRGQQVTLSCSPISGHRSVSWYQQTPGQGLQFLFEYFSETQRNKGNFPGRFSGRQFSNSRSEMNVSTLELGDSALYLCASSTMTGTGELFFGEGSRLTVL.

V is TRBV7-8 and J is TRBJ2-7; 9 positions agree with TRBD1. This CDR3 spans 16 amino acids. V gave up 2 bases and J gave up 0 bases; unmatched junction bases: 5. Germline V gives CDR1 SGHVS, CDR2 FQNEAQ. As DNA, the CDR3 is TGTGCCAGCAGCTTATTCGGGACAGGGTCCTCCTACGAGCAGTACTTC. This gives the protein CASSLFGTGSSYEQYF.

This clone was counted only a few times. This chain joins TRBV5-4 and TRBJ2-5, with D possibly matching TRBD2 (5 bases). From germline, CDR1 is SGHNT and CDR2 YYREEE (reference sequence). This CDR3 has 16 amino acids. V was pared by 0 bases and J by 2 bases, with 14 bases between. CDR3: CASSLGGASGQETQYF. In DNA form, the CDR3 reads TGTGCCAGCAGCTTGGGGGGAGCGAGCGGACAAGAGACCCAGTACTTC.

The genes are TRBV9 and TRBJ2-3; 7 nucleotides agree with TRBD2. The germline V gene encodes CDR1 SGDLS and CDR2 YYNGEE. V was pared by 3 bases and J by 1 base, with 8 bases of the junction left unmatched. The CDR3 loop spans 16 amino acids. The CDR3 DNA is TGTGCCAGCAGCGAGCTGGGGGGGACTGGCACAGATACGCAGTATTTT. Amino acids: CASSELGGTGTDTQYF.

The chain employs TRBV14 and TRBJ2-1; D is unclear. Trimming stripped 1 base from V and 0 bases from J, with 16 bases between. The germline V gene has CDR1 SGHDN and CDR2 FVKESK. This CDR3 spans 18 amino acids. CDR3 protein: CASSQVDYEPSSYNEQFF. The CDR3 nucleotides read TGTGCCAGCAGCCAAGTAGATTACGAACCGAGCTCCTACAATGAGCAGTTCTTC.

The chain employs TRBV12-3 or TRBV12-4 and TRBJ1-3, with no clear D. V was clipped by 1 base and J by 7 bases, with 5 bases between them. The CDR3 sequence is 12 residues long. Here the CDR3 DNA reads TGTGCCAGCAGTTTAGGCGGGAACACCATATATTTT. This codes for CASSLGGNTIYF.